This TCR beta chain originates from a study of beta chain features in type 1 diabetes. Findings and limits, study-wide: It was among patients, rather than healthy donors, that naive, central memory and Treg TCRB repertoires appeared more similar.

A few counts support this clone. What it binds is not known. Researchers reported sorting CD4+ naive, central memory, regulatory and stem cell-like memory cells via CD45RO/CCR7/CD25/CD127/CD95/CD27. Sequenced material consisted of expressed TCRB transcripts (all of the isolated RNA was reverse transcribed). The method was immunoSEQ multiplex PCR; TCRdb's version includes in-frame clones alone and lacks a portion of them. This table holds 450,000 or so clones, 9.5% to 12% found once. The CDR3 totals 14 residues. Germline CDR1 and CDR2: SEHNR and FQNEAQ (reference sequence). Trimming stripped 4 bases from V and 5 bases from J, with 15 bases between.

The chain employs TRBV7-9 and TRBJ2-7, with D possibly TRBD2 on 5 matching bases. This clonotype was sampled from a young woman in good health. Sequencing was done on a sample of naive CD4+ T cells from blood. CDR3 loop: CASSSKRGGDEQYF. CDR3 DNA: TGTGCCAGCAGCTCGAAGCGCGGAGGAGACGAGCAGTACTTC. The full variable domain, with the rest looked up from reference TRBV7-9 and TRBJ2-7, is DTGVSQNPRHKITKRGQNVTFRCDPISEHNRLYWYRQTLGQGPEFLTYFQNEAQLEKSRLLSDRFSAERPKGSFSTLEIQRTEQGDSAMYLCASSSKRGGDEQYFGPGTRLTVT.